The sequence of this TCR beta chain was determined in a study of blood T cell repertoires in COVID-19. The wider study: Acute and convalescent COVID-19 samples came from the United States, Italy and Spain. PBMCs, B-cell-depleted T cells, or T cells provided the cDNA or gDNA that made up the material.

The germline V gene has CDR1 SGHTA and CDR2 FQGNSA. This CDR3 contains 15 residues. V shed 0 bases and J shed 4 bases, with 12 bases lying between them. Authors' methods: Amplification of reference gene primers provided the estimated nucleated cell counts. Here immunoSEQ multiplex PCR was the method, and the copy in TCRdb shows in-frame clones only, minus some. From that table come the V and J calls and clone size; the DNA was used to work out D and trimming. The data hold tens of thousands of clones, with around 76% observed a single time. The V gene is TRBV7-2, the J gene TRBJ2-5; D is possibly TRBD2 (5 bases). Sequencing was done on a sample of peripheral blood. This receptor was identified in a woman older than 75 with acute or convalescent COVID-19. The CDR3 loop reads CASSLATGIGETQYF. CDR3 DNA: TGTGCCAGCAGCTTAGCAACGGGGATAGGAGAGACCCAGTACTTC.